What follows are 29 T cell receptor beta chains derived from one specimen sequenced in a study of shared clonotypes between healthy human individuals (dated by TCRdb to about 2020). The receptor library was made with the immunoSEQ multiplex PCR assay. TCRdb re-hosts the immuneACCESS table, in-frame sequences only. Its copies lack some clones; in the studies checked, an unresolved V gene accounts for under half of them, and the cause for the rest is not known. A total of 2 million to 2.5 million clones appear in this sample, 92% of them only once. The ten largest clonotypes hold 0.3% to 0.4% of the sample. Sequenced sample: naive CD4+ T cells from PBMCs. Explained via the paper, the cell subset or site label denotes: CD45RA+ positively selected. The origin of the receptors is a man aged 18 to 30 in good health. Some clones in this sample may be carry-over from other donors' samples.

V usage is TRBV6-4 and J usage is TRBJ2-7; tentatively, D is TRBD1 (6 bases). Trimming took 5 bases from V and 0 from J, leaving 14 bases between them. CDR1 MRHNA and CDR2 SNTAGT come from the germline V gene. This CDR3 region has 15 residues. The CDR3 reads CASSSRQASSYEQYF. The CDR3 DNA reads as TGTGCCAGCAGTTCCAGACAGGCAAGCTCCTACGAGCAGTACTTC.

The CDR3 DNA reads as TGTGCCAGCACCACCGGGACTAGCGGGAGAATATGGGCTGGGGCCAACGTCCTGACTTTC. Its translation is CASTTGTSGRIWAGANVLTF. J is TRBJ2-6 and V is TRBV21-1; the D segment call TRBD2 is taken from the table without a DNA check. TRBV21-1 is labeled a pseudogene. There are 20 residues in the CDR3.

The V and J genes are TRBV25-1 and TRBJ1-5; D is uncertain. Germline CDR1 reads MGHDK; CDR2 reads SYGVNS. The V and J ends lost 2 bases and 7 bases respectively, with 15 bases between them. The CDR3 loop spans 15 amino acids. This chain's CDR3 is CASSEPGRGGQPQHF. The DNA for the CDR3 is TGTGCCAGCAGTGAACCCGGACGGGGAGGGCAGCCCCAGCATTTT.

V and J are TRBV4-3 and TRBJ2-3; maybe TRBD2 (6 bases). The germline V gene encodes CDR1 LGHNA and CDR2 YSLEER. Deletions cut 1 base from V and 6 bases from J, with 17 bases between. The CDR3 spans 16 residues. CDR3 coding DNA: TGCGCCAGCAGCCAAGTCTCCGGGGGAGGCTCGGATACGCAGTATTTT. It yields the protein CASSQVSGGGSDTQYF.

This clone was counted a single time. CDR3 nucleotides: TGTGCCAGCAGTTTCCCTGGCGGGAGCTCCTACGAGCAGTACTTC. Its protein product is CASSFPGGSSYEQYF. The chain couples TRBV28 to TRBJ2-7; 7 positions match TRBD2. V dropped 3 bases and J dropped 0; count of bases not matched to a gene: 5. The CDR3 totals 15 residues. The germline CDR1 and CDR2 sequences are MDHEN and SYDVKM.

V and J are TRBV5-1 and TRBJ2-1, with TRBD2 as a possible D gene (5 bases). The CDR3 covers 15 residues. Trimming left V 0 bases short and J 4 bases short, with 11 bases between. Per the germline V gene, CDR1 is SGHRS and CDR2 is YFSETQ. The CDR3 bases are TGCGCCAGCAGCTTGGGAGGCGAGGGTTACAATGAGCAGTTCTTC. As protein: CASSLGGEGYNEQFF.

CDR3 in amino acids: CASSQAPGVAGGSSYEQYF. CDR3 DNA sequence: TGCGCCAGCAGCCAGGCCCCGGGGGTAGCGGGAGGGAGCTCCTACGAGCAGTACTTC. The chain employs TRBV4-3 and TRBJ2-7; 11 bases map to TRBD2. This CDR3 has 19 amino acids. Trimming removed 3 bases from V and 0 bases from J; junction bases left unmatched: 13. Germline V gene data show CDR1 as LGHNA and CDR2 as YSLEER.

The chain is built from TRBV5-6 and TRBJ2-7; tentatively, D is TRBD1 (6 bases). This CDR3 comprises 13 residues. V was trimmed by 3 bases and J by 3 bases, leaving 10 bases between them. Germline loops: CDR1 SGHDT, CDR2 YYEEEE. CDR3 nucleotide sequence: TGTGCCAGCAGCTCCGGGACACTCTACGAGCAGTACTTC. Translation: CASSSGTLYEQYF.

The chain combines TRBV5-1 with TRBJ2-3, with D perhaps given as TRBD1 or TRBD2 (5 bases each). The V gene lost 4 bases and the J gene lost 2 bases, with 14 bases spanning the gap. The length of the CDR3 is 15 residues. The germline CDR1 and CDR2 sequences are SGHRS and YFSETQ. CDR3 loop: CASSRDGTPTDTQYF. CDR3 in DNA: TGCGCCAGCAGCAGGGACGGAACCCCCACAGATACGCAGTATTTT.

The chain uses TRBV18 and TRBJ2-4; 8 nucleotides agree with TRBD2. The V segment lost 1 base and the J segment 5 bases; nucleotides outside the gene matches: 16. The CDR3 contains 19 residues. CDR1 and CDR2 from the germline V gene are KGHSH and LQKENI. As DNA, the CDR3 is TGTGCCAGCTCACCACGCTCCAGCGGGAGAGGGCAGAGGGAAAACATTCAGTACTTC. This sequence encodes CASSPRSSGRGQRENIQYF.

The chain has TRBV19 and TRBJ2-2, with unresolved D. The germline CDR1 and CDR2 sequences are LNHDA and SQIVND (reference sequence). The CDR3 loop spans 14 amino acids. Trimming pared 3 bases from V and 1 base from J, leaving 6 bases between. The CDR3 DNA reads as TGTGCCAGTAGTATCACACGGAACACCGGGGAGCTGTTTTTT. As protein: CASSITRNTGELFF.

The chain combines TRBV28 with TRBJ2-1, with 10 bases matching TRBD1. Trimming at V came to 6 bases and at J to 7 bases, leaving 3 bases not matched to a gene. Germline V gene data show CDR1 as MDHEN and CDR2 as SYDVKM. The CDR3 is 13 amino acids. The CDR3 protein is CASRPGQGNEQFF. The CDR3 DNA follows: TGTGCCAGCAGACCGGGACAGGGGAATGAGCAGTTCTTC.

This clone appeared a single time. The chain carries TRBV10-1 and TRBJ2-1; TRBD1 is a possible D gene (6 bases). The CDR3 spans 14 residues. Germline CDR1 WNHNN, CDR2 SYGVQD (reference sequence). V was trimmed by 4 bases and J by 6 bases, leaving 13 bases between them. The CDR3 DNA is TGCGCCAGCAGTGGGACAGTCCCCCCCAATGAGCAGTTCTTC. Residues: CASSGTVPPNEQFF.

The chain joins TRBV4-1 to TRBJ2-5; the match to TRBD2 covers 8 bases. V trimming: 4 bases; J trimming: 5 bases; junction bases outside the gene matches: 6. The germline gives CDR1 MGHRA, CDR2 YSYEKL. The CDR3 is made up of 14 amino acids. CDR3 in amino acids: CASSPGTRSETQYF. The CDR3 nucleotides are TGCGCCAGCAGCCCTGGGACTAGGAGTGAGACCCAGTACTTC.

As DNA, the CDR3 is TGTGCCAGCAGCTTGGGCCAGCGGGGAGCCACAGATACGCAGTATTTT. It yields the protein CASSLGQRGATDTQYF. The chain carries TRBV5-4 and TRBJ2-3; 7 positions match TRBD2. CDR1 is SGHNT, CDR2 YYREEE, per germline (reference sequence). Germline trimming cut 0 bases from V and 2 bases from J; bases unmatched to any gene: 6. This CDR3 is 16 amino acids long. Complete variable domain (other parts from reference TRBV5-4 and TRBJ2-3): ETGVTQSPTHLIKTRGQQVTLRCSSQSGHNTVSWYQQALGQGPQFIFQYYREEENGRGNFPPRFSGLQFPNYSSELNVNALELDDSALYLCASSLGQRGATDTQYFGPGTRLTVL.

J is TRBJ2-2 and V is TRBV11-3; 12 nucleotides align to TRBD1. V lost 3 bases and J lost 6; bases outside the gene matches: 2. Germline V gives CDR1 SGHNT, CDR2 YENEEA. The CDR3 covers 15 residues. The CDR3: CASSLGQGAAGELFF. In nucleotides, the CDR3 is TGTGCCAGCAGCTTGGGACAGGGGGCAGCCGGGGAGCTGTTTTTT.

V gene TRBV7-3 combines with J gene TRBJ2-7; TRBD2 might be the D (6 bases). Trimming shortened V by 6 bases and J by 6 bases, and 15 bases separated the two germline ends. Germline loops: CDR1 SGHTA, CDR2 FQGTGA. The length of the CDR3 is 13 residues. The CDR3 loop reads CASSSERGGEQYF. The CDR3 bases are TGTGCCAGCAGTTCGGAGAGGGGAGGCGAGCAGTACTTC.

V usage is TRBV9 and J usage is TRBJ2-3, with D maybe TRBD1 (6 bases). Trimming left V 2 bases short and J 1 base short, with 14 bases between. Germline V CDR1 and CDR2: SGDLS, YYNGEE. The CDR3 sequence is 16 residues long. The CDR3 region has the DNA TGTGCCAGCAGCGTGGACAGCTATACGGGCACAGATACGCAGTATTTT. Translating gives CASSVDSYTGTDTQYF.

The chain has TRBV4-1 and TRBJ2-7; D gene ambiguous. The CDR3 sequence is 16 residues long. Germline values: CDR1 MGHRA, CDR2 YSYEKL. V was trimmed by 2 bases and J by 0 bases, leaving 14 bases between them. CDR3 amino acids: CASSQLGGKSSYEQYF. In nucleotides, the CDR3 is TGCGCCAGCAGCCAATTGGGTGGAAAGAGCTCCTACGAGCAGTACTTC.

This chain connects TRBV11-2 to TRBJ2-7; D is undetermined. Germline CDR1 reads SGHAT; CDR2 reads FQNNGV. V lost 4 bases to trimming and J lost 2 bases, with 9 bases between them. CDR3 length: 13 residues. The CDR3 coding sequence is TGTGCCAGCAGCTCCGTCCGGACCTACGAGCAGTACTTC. Translating gives CASSSVRTYEQYF. Looking up the rest from reference TRBV11-2 and TRBJ2-7 gives the full variable domain: EAGVAQSPRYKIIEKRQSVAFWCNPISGHATLYWYQQILGQGPKLLIQFQNNGVVDDSQLPKDRFSAERLKGVDSTLKIQPAKLEDSAVYLCASSSVRTYEQYFGPGTRLTVT.

V is TRBV27 and J is TRBJ2-7; 13 bases align to TRBD2. The CDR3 covers 20 residues. The junction had 13 bases not matched to a gene; V was cut back by 0 bases and J by 2 bases. The germline gives CDR1 MNHEY, CDR2 SMNVEV (reference sequence). The CDR3 protein is CASSLSGRIVTSGRAYEQYF. The CDR3 DNA follows: TGTGCCAGCAGTTTATCGGGCCGCATTGTTACTAGCGGGAGGGCCTACGAGCAGTACTTC.

The chain recombines TRBV30 with TRBJ2-1; 13 nucleotides align to TRBD2. The germline V gene has CDR1 GTSNPN and CDR2 SVGIG (reference sequence). The CDR3 is 15 residues long. V was clipped by 3 bases and J by 9 bases; unmatched bases: 8. The CDR3 DNA is TGTGCCTGGAGGTCACTCGGACTAGCGGGAGTTGAGCAGTTCTTC. Protein sequence: CAWRSLGLAGVEQFF.

The rearrangement uses TRBV18 and TRBJ2-5, with 7 bases matching TRBD2. The CDR3 runs 15 residues. Germline assignment: CDR1 KGHSH and CDR2 LQKENI. V lost 4 bases and J lost 1; bases outside the gene matches: 6. The CDR3 loop reads CASSRAGQSQETQYF. CDR3 in DNA: TGTGCCAGCTCACGAGCGGGGCAGTCCCAAGAGACCCAGTACTTC.

This clone was recorded only once. Other DNA sequences in this sample translate to the same CDR3. The V and J genes are TRBV18 and TRBJ1-3; D ambiguous. Germline CDR1 and CDR2: KGHSH and LQKENI. The germline V and J ends were trimmed by 0 bases and 1 base, with 7 bases remaining between them. The length of the CDR3 is 15 residues. DNA for the CDR3: TGTGCCAGCTCACCACCTCTGGGATCTGGAAACACCATATATTTT. Translating gives CASSPPLGSGNTIYF.

The V call is TRBV14, the J call TRBJ2-2; unclear D gene. Germline assignment: CDR1 SGHDN and CDR2 FVKESK. The ends were cut back, 2 bases at V and 1 base at J, with 5 bases in the middle. The CDR3 spans 14 residues. The CDR3: CASSQYWNTGELFF. In DNA form, the CDR3 reads TGTGCCAGCAGCCAATACTGGAACACCGGGGAGCTGTTTTTT.

V gene TRBV7-9 combines with J gene TRBJ1-3; 7 bases fit TRBD1. The V segment lost 4 bases and the J segment 6 bases; nucleotides outside the gene matches: 12. CDR3 size: 16 residues. Germline V gene sequence: CDR1 SEHNR, CDR2 FQNEAQ (reference sequence). The CDR3 sequence: CASSSQGLVLTNTIYF. CDR3 nucleotide sequence: TGTGCCAGCAGCTCACAGGGGCTGGTGTTGACAAACACCATATATTTT. The full variable domain, completed using reference TRBV7-9 and TRBJ1-3, is DTGVSQNPRHKITKRGQNVTFRCDPISEHNRLYWYRQTLGQGPEFLTYFQNEAQLEKSRLLSDRFSAERPKGSFSTLEIQRTEQGDSAMYLCASSSQGLVLTNTIYFGEGSWLTVV.

With regard to this clone: Germline is not matched at one junction end, which may reflect a read error. The CDR3 loop is CANSPSRASGYKNIQYF. The CDR3 DNA follows: TGTGCCAACAGCCCTAGCAGGGCTAGCGGGTACAAAAACATTCAGTACTTC. The J gene is TRBJ2-4, the V gene TRBV7-2; the match to TRBD2 covers 8 bases. CDR3 length: 17 residues. The V gene's germline CDR1 is SGHTA and CDR2 FQGNSA.

This sequence joins TRBV28 and TRBJ1-3; 9 bases agree with TRBD1. The germline V gene has CDR1 MDHEN and CDR2 SYDVKM. CDR3 length: 14 residues. After removal of 6 bases from V and 0 bases from J, the junction contained 0 bases not matched to a gene. In nucleotides, the CDR3 is TGTGCCAGCAGGGACAGGGGCTCTGGAAACACCATATATTTT. It translates to CASRDRGSGNTIYF.

With regard to this clone: The same CDR3 can be traced to other DNA sequences in this sample. This chain connects TRBV5-1 to TRBJ2-6; 8 bases fit TRBD1. In germline, CDR1 is SGHRS, CDR2 YFSETQ. V shed 4 bases, J shed 2 bases, and the junction held 2 bases outside the gene matches. CDR3 size: 15 residues. CDR3 in amino acids: CASSGQGAGANVLTF. In DNA form, the CDR3 reads TGCGCCAGCAGCGGACAGGGAGCTGGGGCCAACGTCCTGACTTTC.